The 28 T cell receptor beta chains below all came from one sample that was sequenced in a study of blood T cell repertoires in COVID-19. Produced via immunoSEQ multiplex PCR; TCRdb's table is partial and in-frame only. This table holds 88,000 or so clones, approximately 85% found once. Material: peripheral blood. The receptors come from a man aged 60 to 75 with acute or convalescent COVID-19.

The chain recombines TRBV29-1 with TRBJ2-5; D is possibly TRBD1 (5 bases). CDR3 length: 13 residues. Trimming cost V 3 bases and J 4 bases, with 12 bases left between them. Germline CDR1 SQVTM, CDR2 ANQGSEA. The chain's CDR3 is CSVEAGNLETQYF. The CDR3 nucleotides are TGCAGCGTTGAGGCAGGGAATCTAGAGACCCAGTACTTC.

On this clone itself: Additional DNA sequences in this sample encode the identical CDR3. J is TRBJ2-5 and V is TRBV5-1; TRBD1 agrees at 7 bases. The CDR3 is 14 residues long. Trimming removed 2 bases from V and 2 bases from J; junction bases left unmatched: 3. Germline V gene data show CDR1 as SGHRS and CDR2 as YFSETQ. The DNA of the CDR3 is TGCGCCAGCAGCTTAGGGACAGCACAAGAGACCCAGTACTTC. It yields the protein CASSLGTAQETQYF.

The chain is built from TRBV6-2 or TRBV6-3 and TRBJ2-7; 12 nucleotides line up with TRBD2. V was clipped by 6 bases and J by 3 bases; unmatched bases: 6. Germline V gene lookup returns CDR1 MNHEY and CDR2 SVGEGT. CDR3 length: 15 residues. CDR3 in amino acids: CASSPPGLAGYEQYF. In DNA form, the CDR3 reads TGTGCCAGCAGCCCCCCGGGACTAGCGGGCTACGAGCAGTACTTC.

The chain uses TRBV5-6 and TRBJ1-1; 11 bases fit TRBD1. This CDR3 has 17 amino acids. The V gene end was trimmed by 5 bases and the J gene end by 5 bases; junction bases not matched to a gene: 14. Germline values: CDR1 SGHDT, CDR2 YYEEEE. The CDR3 DNA is TGTGCCAGCAGTTTCAGGACAGGGGGCGCGATAGCAACTGAAGCTTTCTTT. Protein product: CASSFRTGGAIATEAFF. Looking up the rest from reference TRBV5-6 and TRBJ1-1 gives the full variable domain: DAGVTQSPTHLIKTRGQQVTLRCSPKSGHDTVSWYQQALGQGPQFIFQYYEEEERQRGNFPDRFSGHQFPNYSSELNVNALLLGDSALYLCASSFRTGGAIATEAFFGQGTRLTVV.

This chain joins TRBV11-1 and TRBJ2-7; weak D call: TRBD1 (6 bases). The germline V and J ends were trimmed by 3 bases and 0 bases, with 9 bases remaining between them. The length of the CDR3 is 14 residues. Germline assignment: CDR1 SGHAT and CDR2 FQDESV (reference sequence). The CDR3 DNA sequence: TGTGCCAGCAGCTTCGACAGGAACTCCTACGAGCAGTACTTC. Encoded protein: CASSFDRNSYEQYF.

The chain employs TRBV15 and TRBJ2-2; D is possibly TRBD1 (5 bases). V was trimmed by 5 bases and J by 2 bases, leaving 15 bases between them. This CDR3 has 16 amino acids. CDR1 LNHNV and CDR2 YYDKDF come from the germline V gene (reference sequence). The CDR3 spells CATSLGHLLNTGELFF. CDR3 in DNA: TGTGCCACCAGCCTCGGACACCTTTTAAACACCGGGGAGCTGTTTTTT.

The J gene is TRBJ1-1, the V gene TRBV7-9; D is ambiguous. Germline assignment: CDR1 SEHNR and CDR2 FQNEAQ (reference sequence). CDR3 length equals 13 residues. Trimming removed 2 bases at V and 8 bases at J, with 12 bases between. The CDR3 bases are TGTGCCAGCAGCTTACGGGGTTCGGGGGAAGCTTTCTTT. This codes for CASSLRGSGEAFF.

This clone has more than one count but fewer than ten. J is TRBJ2-3 and V is TRBV6-5; 10 bases match TRBD2. CDR1 and CDR2 (germline): MNHEY, SVGAGI. V was pared by 4 bases and J by 4 bases, with 5 bases of the junction left unmatched. The CDR3 consists of 15 residues. CDR3 sequence reads: CASSSGLAIPDTQYF. The CDR3 nucleotides are TGTGCCAGCAGTTCGGGACTAGCGATCCCAGATACGCAGTATTTT.

The chain uses TRBV30 and TRBJ2-2; 10 nucleotides line up with TRBD2. V shed 2 bases and J 4 bases; nucleotides not matched to a gene: 4. CDR3 length: 15 amino acids. Germline loops: CDR1 GTSNPN, CDR2 SVGIG (reference sequence). CDR3 coding DNA: TGTGCCTGGAGTCGAGCGGGAGGGTTCACCGGGGAGCTGTTTTTT. Translating it yields CAWSRAGGFTGELFF.

This sequence joins TRBV6-2 or TRBV6-3 and TRBJ2-1; 9 bases fit TRBD1. The CDR3 extends over 16 amino acids. V shed 6 bases and J 7 bases; nucleotides not matched to a gene: 13. Looked up from germline, CDR1 is MNHEY and CDR2 is SVGEGT. CDR3 amino acids: CASSNTGTGSRNEQFF. CDR3 nucleotides: TGTGCCAGCAGCAATACCGGGACAGGGTCACGGAATGAGCAGTTCTTC.

The rearrangement links TRBV5-1 to TRBJ2-7; possibly TRBD2 for D (5 bases). Trimming stripped 1 base from V and 3 bases from J, with 11 bases between. The CDR3 is 14 amino acids. The germline V gene encodes CDR1 SGHRS and CDR2 YFSETQ. The CDR3 DNA reads as TGCGCCAGCAGCTTGTCCGGGGAGAGCTACGAGCAGTACTTC. It translates to CASSLSGESYEQYF.

V gene TRBV19 combines with J gene TRBJ2-1; no definite D call. CDR1 is LNHDA and CDR2 is SQIVND in the germline V gene (reference sequence). The CDR3 is 14 amino acids. V was trimmed by 4 bases and J by 5 bases, leaving 12 bases between them. CDR3 nucleotides: TGTGCCAGTAGTAAATATATACGGGACAATGAGCAGTTCTTC. Its translation: CASSKYIRDNEQFF.

The chain carries TRBV5-1 and TRBJ2-3; a weak D match, TRBD2 (6 bases). Per the germline V gene, CDR1 is SGHRS and CDR2 is YFSETQ. The V and J ends lost 0 bases and 1 base respectively, with 15 bases between them. This CDR3 region has 17 residues. The chain's CDR3 is CASSLEGEDLGTDTQYF. The CDR3 bases are TGCGCCAGCAGCTTGGAAGGGGAGGATTTGGGCACAGATACGCAGTATTTT.

V and J are TRBV25-1 and TRBJ2-7; 13 bases are a match to TRBD2. Germline V gene sequence: CDR1 MGHDK, CDR2 SYGVNS. The CDR3 consists of 15 residues. The V gene end was trimmed by 8 bases and the J gene end by 5 bases; junction bases not matched to a gene: 9. CDR3 coding DNA: TGTGCCAGCCAACCCCCCGGGACTAGCGGGAACGAGCAGTACTTC. Translation gives CASQPPGTSGNEQYF.

The chain has TRBV18 and TRBJ2-2; 8 nucleotides agree with TRBD2. Germline V gives CDR1 KGHSH, CDR2 LQKENI. Trimming at V came to 4 bases and at J to 1 base, leaving 5 bases not matched to a gene. This CDR3 contains 16 residues. CDR3 sequence (DNA): TGTGCCAGCTCACAAGATCTAGCGGGGAACACCGGGGAGCTGTTTTTT. Its protein is CASSQDLAGNTGELFF. Drawing the rest from reference TRBV18 and TRBJ2-2, the complete variable domain is NAGVMQNPRHLVRRRGQEARLRCSPMKGHSHVYWYRQLPEEGLKFMVYLQKENIIDESGMPKERFSAEFPKEGPSILRIQQVVRGDSAAYFCASSQDLAGNTGELFFGEGSRLTVL.

V gene TRBV2 combines with J gene TRBJ2-7; 11 bases map to TRBD1. From germline, CDR1 is SNHLY and CDR2 FYNNEI. CDR3 length equals 15 residues. The ends lost 5 bases at V and 3 bases at J; junction bases unmatched: 6. In DNA form, the CDR3 reads TGTGCCAGCAGTAAGGGACAGGGGGGTCTCTACGAGCAGTACTTC. This encodes CASSKGQGGLYEQYF.

The chain couples TRBV3-1 (or the pseudogene TRBV3-2) to TRBJ1-2; a weak D match, TRBD1 (6 bases). Germline CDR1 and CDR2: LGHDT and YNNKEL (reference sequence). The CDR3 is 14 amino acids. Trimming took off 1 base at V and 7 bases at J, with 13 bases between the two ends. CDR3 in amino acids: CASSQAPRGGGYTF. The CDR3 DNA reads TGTGCCAGCAGCCAAGCCCCAAGGGGGGGTGGCTACACCTTC.

The gene calls are TRBV10-3 and TRBJ2-1, with 8 nucleotides matching TRBD1. Losses at the gene ends were 5 bases for V and 10 bases for J; bases not matched to a gene: 1. Germline V gives CDR1 ENHRY, CDR2 SYGVKD. The CDR3 runs to 11 residues. For the CDR3, the DNA is TGTGCCATCAGTACAGGGGGAGAGCAGTTCTTC. Its protein product is CAISTGGEQFF.

The V and J genes are TRBV6-5 and TRBJ2-3; TRBD2 aligns across 16 bases. Germline CDR1 MNHEY, CDR2 SVGAGI. CDR3 length: 15 amino acids. V shed 8 bases and J 13 bases; nucleotides not matched to a gene: 12. CDR3 sequence reads: CASQGLAGGQESEYF. The CDR3, as DNA: TGTGCCAGCCAGGGACTAGCGGGGGGGCAGGAGTCGGAGTATTTT.

The chain joins TRBV5-4 to TRBJ2-5; D is possibly TRBD2 (7 bases). Per germline, CDR1 SGHNT and CDR2 YYREEE (reference sequence). V was trimmed by 4 bases and J by 5 bases, leaving 18 bases between them. CDR3 length: 15 residues. Here the CDR3 DNA reads TGTGCCAGCAGCCCCAACAGGGTCGGGGGGGAGACCCAGTACTTC. This encodes CASSPNRVGGETQYF. The whole variable domain, remainder taken from reference TRBV5-4 and TRBJ2-5, is ETGVTQSPTHLIKTRGQQVTLRCSSQSGHNTVSWYQQALGQGPQFIFQYYREEENGRGNFPPRFSGLQFPNYSSELNVNALELDDSALYLCASSPNRVGGETQYFGPGTRLLVL.

Remarks on this clone: An end of the junction differs from the germline gene, which may be a read error. The V and J genes are TRBV7-7 and TRBJ2-3; the D is unclear. The CDR3 loop spans 13 amino acids. CDR1 and CDR2 from the germline V gene are SSHAT and FNYEAQ (reference sequence). The CDR3 nucleotides read TGTGCTAGCAGCTTCCGTATGACAGATACGCAGTATTTT. The encoded protein is CASSFRMTDTQYF.

The rearrangement uses TRBV2 and TRBJ2-1, with TRBD1 matching 7 bases. V gave up 6 bases and J gave up 0 bases; unmatched junction bases: 8. The CDR3 extends over 16 amino acids. CDR1 and CDR2 from the germline V gene are SNHLY and FYNNEI. The CDR3 bases are TGTGCCAGCAGAGAGACAGGGCTGAGCTCCTACAATGAGCAGTTCTTC. This gives the protein CASRETGLSSYNEQFF.

The V and J genes are TRBV7-2 and TRBJ1-4, with 7 bases lining up with TRBD1. This CDR3 contains 13 residues. The germline V gene has CDR1 SGHTA and CDR2 FQGNSA. V was pared by 5 bases and J by 9 bases, with 6 bases of the junction left unmatched. The DNA of the CDR3 is TGTGCCAGCAGCGTCGGGACAGTACAAAAACTGTTTTTT. Translation: CASSVGTVQKLFF.

This chain links TRBV29-1 with TRBJ1-1; unclear D gene. Looked up from germline, CDR1 is SQVTM and CDR2 is ANQGSEA. There are 12 residues in the CDR3. Trimming left V 4 bases short and J 3 bases short, with 9 bases between. The DNA for the CDR3 is TGCAGCGTTGGAAAAACAGACACTGAAGCTTTCTTT. This codes for CSVGKTDTEAFF.

This chain joins TRBV30 and TRBJ1-2, with a tentative D call TRBD1 (5 bases). This CDR3 is built from 14 residues. V lost 2 bases and J lost 4, with 14 bases in between. Per the germline V gene, CDR1 is GTSNPN and CDR2 is SVGIG (reference sequence). The CDR3 bases are TGTGCCTGGAGTAGCTTGGGGCAGGGCTATGGCTACACCTTC. It specifies CAWSSLGQGYGYTF.

The gene calls are TRBV5-4 and TRBJ1-1; D may be TRBD1 (6 bases). CDR1 is SGHNT and CDR2 is YYREEE in the germline V gene (reference sequence). The CDR3 sequence is 15 residues long. V lost 3 bases, J lost 4 bases, and 16 bases lay in between. The CDR3 nucleotides read TGTGCCAGCAGCTCAAAACAGGGCGGAGGCACTGAAGCTTTCTTT. It translates to CASSSKQGGGTEAFF.

The rearrangement uses TRBV4-1 and TRBJ2-7; 9 bases are shared with TRBD2. Germline V gives CDR1 MGHRA, CDR2 YSYEKL. Unmatched junction bases numbered 6, after V lost 0 bases and J lost 3 bases. CDR3 size: 16 residues. CDR3 nucleotides: TGCGCCAGCAGCCAAGATCGGTTTAGCGGGAGCTACGAGCAGTACTTC. It specifies CASSQDRFSGSYEQYF.

The chain employs TRBV12-3 or TRBV12-4 and TRBJ1-1, with TRBD1 matching over 8 bases. The CDR3 covers 13 residues. J was trimmed by 6 bases and V by 6 bases; bases with no gene match: 6. CDR3 loop: CASSRTGGAEAFF. CDR3 nucleotide sequence: TGTGCCAGCAGCCGCACAGGGGGAGCTGAAGCTTTCTTT.